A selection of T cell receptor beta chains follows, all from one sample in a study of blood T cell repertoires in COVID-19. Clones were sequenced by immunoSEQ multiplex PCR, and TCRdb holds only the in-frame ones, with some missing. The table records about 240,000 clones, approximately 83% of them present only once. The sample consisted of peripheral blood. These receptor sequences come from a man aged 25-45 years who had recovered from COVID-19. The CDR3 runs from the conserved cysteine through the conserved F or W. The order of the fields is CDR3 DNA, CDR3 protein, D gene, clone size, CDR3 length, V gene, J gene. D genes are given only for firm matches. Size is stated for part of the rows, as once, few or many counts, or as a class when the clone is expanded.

CDR3 DNA: TGTGCCAGCAGCCTAAGGCGGGGGGCCGGGGATGAGCAGTTCTTC; CDR3 protein: CASSLRRGAGDEQFF; D gene: TRBD2; clone size: .; CDR3 length: 15; V gene: TRBV3-1/TRBV3-2; J gene: TRBJ2-1
CDR3 DNA: TGTGCCAGCAGTTACTCGAGCGGCGAGCAGCCCCAGCATTTT; CDR3 protein: CASSYSSGEQPQHF; D gene: .; clone size: .; CDR3 length: 14; V gene: TRBV6-5; J gene: TRBJ1-5
CDR3 DNA: TGTGCCAGCAGTTGGGAGGGGGAGGGAAAAAATGAGCAGTTCTTC; CDR3 protein: CASSWEGEGKNEQFF; D gene: .; clone size: .; CDR3 length: 15; V gene: TRBV28; J gene: TRBJ2-1
CDR3 DNA: TGTGCCAGCAGCTTAGGTAATGTGGGGGCGACAGATACGCAGTATTTT; CDR3 protein: CASSLGNVGATDTQYF; D gene: .; clone size: .; CDR3 length: 16; V gene: TRBV7-9; J gene: TRBJ2-3
CDR3 DNA: TGTGCCAGCAGGCGGGACACCGGGGAGCTGTTTTTT; CDR3 protein: CASRRDTGELFF; D gene: .; clone size: few; CDR3 length: 12; V gene: TRBV2; J gene: TRBJ2-2
CDR3 DNA: TGTGCCAGCAGCCGAGGGTTAAAAGAGACCCAGTACTTC; CDR3 protein: CASSRGLKETQYF; D gene: .; clone size: .; CDR3 length: 13; V gene: TRBV11-2; J gene: TRBJ2-5
CDR3 DNA: TGTGCCAGCTCACCGGGACAGGGAAGGACACCCCTCCACTTT; CDR3 protein: CASSPGQGRTPLHF; D gene: TRBD1; clone size: .; CDR3 length: 14; V gene: TRBV18; J gene: TRBJ1-6
CDR3 DNA: TGTGCCAGCAGCTGGCAGGGGGCAGGTGGCGGGGAGCTGTTTTTT; CDR3 protein: CASSWQGAGGGELFF; D gene: TRBD1; clone size: .; CDR3 length: 15; V gene: TRBV7-3; J gene: TRBJ2-2
CDR3 DNA: TGTGCCACCAGCAATTTGTACAGGGGGCTCGGGAACACTGAAGCTTTCTTT; CDR3 protein: CATSNLYRGLGNTEAFF; D gene: TRBD1; clone size: .; CDR3 length: 17; V gene: TRBV15; J gene: TRBJ1-1
CDR3 DNA: TGTGCCAGCAGTACAAGCGGGGGGGCCTCTGGGGCCAACGTCCTGACTTTC; CDR3 protein: CASSTSGGASGANVLTF; D gene: TRBD2; clone size: .; CDR3 length: 17; V gene: TRBV2; J gene: TRBJ2-6
CDR3 DNA: TGCAGTGCTAGTGGGGGGGGCGGAGAGTATGGCTACACCTTC; CDR3 protein: CSASGGGGEYGYTF; D gene: .; clone size: .; CDR3 length: 14; V gene: TRBV20-1; J gene: TRBJ1-2
CDR3 DNA: TGTGCCAGCAGTGACACAGGGTTTCCTAGCACAGATACGCAGTATTTT; CDR3 protein: CASSDTGFPSTDTQYF; D gene: .; clone size: .; CDR3 length: 16; V gene: TRBV6-4; J gene: TRBJ2-3